The source of this TCR beta chain is a study of cytomegalovirus exposure and HLA in healthy donors. Study results and limitations: DRB1 showed the most TCR associations and HLA-C the fewest in a later analysis, as rates varied by HLA locus. Analysis performed later found roughly 18,000 TCR beta sequences associated with HLA alleles at 0.05 false discovery rate. Sequencing probably produced one cluster of sequence variants that were highly shared. Data from an earlier analysis indicated that most TCR beta V segments were productive either about 87% or about 30% of the time.

Amplification used 60 Vbeta primers and 13 Jbeta primers. Measured with immunoSEQ multiplex PCR; TCRdb has only the in-frame clones, and not every one. Of under 150,000 clones listed, over 70% are singletons. As regards this clone: Its antigen remains unknown.

The V gene lost 8 bases and the J gene lost 2 bases, with 7 bases spanning the gap. This CDR3 is 13 amino acids long. Germline V gives CDR1 SGHTA, CDR2 FQGTGA. This clonotype originated in a male donor in good health and CMV-seronegative. This rearrangement joins TRBV7-3 to TRBJ2-6; D remains ambiguous. Sequencing was performed on PBMCs. The DNA of the CDR3 is TGTGCCAGCGGGCAGACTGGGGCCAACGTCCTGACTTTC. It codes for CASGQTGANVLTF. The whole variable domain, remainder taken from reference TRBV7-3 and TRBJ2-6, is GAGVSQTPSNKVTEKGKYVELRCDPISGHTALYWYRQSLGQGPEFLIYFQGTGAADDSGLPNDRFFAVRPEGSVSTLKIQRTERGDSAVYLCASGQTGANVLTFGAGSRLTVL.